This entry lists 20 T cell receptor beta chains sequenced from one sample in a study of blood T cell repertoires in COVID-19 (dated by TCRdb to the early 2020s). The library was built by means of the immunoSEQ multiplex PCR assay. The source is immuneACCESS, and TCRdb retained only in-frame sequences with V and J called. Part of the clones is not carried over; for the studies checked, unresolved V genes explain less than half of this, and the remainder is unexplained. In all, the sample holds approximately 42,000 clones, and around 75% of those were seen once. Of the sample, 61% falls within the top ten clones. The sequenced sample was peripheral blood. These receptors all stem from a man older than 75 with acute or convalescent COVID-19.

The chain recombines TRBV18 with TRBJ2-3; TRBD2 is a possible D gene (6 bases). The CDR3 has 13 residues. V was clipped by 2 bases and J by 4 bases, with 7 bases between them. CDR1 is KGHSH, CDR2 LQKENI, per germline. The CDR3, as DNA: TGTGCCAGCTCACCAGGAGGGGCAGATACGCAGTATTTT. Protein product: CASSPGGADTQYF. Supplemented by reference TRBV18 and TRBJ2-3, the full variable domain reads NAGVMQNPRHLVRRRGQEARLRCSPMKGHSHVYWYRQLPEEGLKFMVYLQKENIIDESGMPKERFSAEFPKEGPSILRIQQVVRGDSAAYFCASSPGGADTQYFGPGTRLTVL.

J is TRBJ1-4 and V is TRBV18; D not resolved. The CDR3 sequence is 16 residues long. Germline V CDR1 and CDR2: KGHSH, LQKENI. Trimming removed 0 bases from V and 4 bases from J, with 12 bases in between. In nucleotides, the CDR3 is TGTGCCAGCTCACCACCGGAAGCAGGCAATAATGAAAAACTGTTTTTT. The encoded protein is CASSPPEAGNNEKLFF.

The chain employs TRBV2 and TRBJ2-1; 9 bases agree with TRBD2. This CDR3 is 14 amino acids long. The ends lost 4 bases at V and 6 bases at J; junction bases unmatched: 4. The germline V gene has CDR1 SNHLY and CDR2 FYNNEI. The CDR3 sequence: CASSGTSEGNEQFF. CDR3 bases: TGTGCCAGCAGTGGGACTAGCGAGGGCAATGAGCAGTTCTTC.

The chain uses TRBV7-2 and TRBJ2-3, with TRBD1 identical over 9 bases. The junction had 9 bases not matched to a gene; V was cut back by 7 bases and J by 7 bases. The germline CDR1 and CDR2 sequences are SGHTA and FQGNSA. The CDR3 spans 14 residues. The CDR3 DNA sequence: TGTGCCAGCACGGGGGACAGGGTAGTGCATACGCAGTATTTT. It codes for CASTGDRVVHTQYF.

The chain employs TRBV30 and TRBJ1-1, with D unclear. The germline V and J ends were trimmed by 5 bases and 2 bases, with 18 bases remaining between them. The CDR3 consists of 15 residues. Germline V gives CDR1 GTSNPN, CDR2 SVGIG (reference sequence). The CDR3, as DNA: TGTGCCTGGTGGATGATTGGAGCGCTTAACACTGAAGCTTTCTTT. Encoded protein: CAWWMIGALNTEAFF. Supplemented by reference TRBV30 and TRBJ1-1, the full variable domain reads SQTIHQWPATLVQPVGSPLSLECTVEGTSNPNLYWYRQAAGRGLQLLFYSVGIGQISSEVPQNLSASRPQDRQFILSSKKLLLSDSGFYLCAWWMIGALNTEAFFGQGTRLTVV.

There are many counts of this clone. The CDR3 DNA follows: TGTGCCAGCAGCCCAACCCCGGGACTAGCGGGAGGTGAGCAGTTCTTC. The encoded protein is CASSPTPGLAGGEQFF. The chain combines TRBV11-2 with TRBJ2-1, with 15 bases fitting TRBD2. In germline, CDR1 is SGHAT, CDR2 FQNNGV. V was clipped by 5 bases and J by 9 bases; unmatched bases: 8. This CDR3 has 16 residues.

This clone was picked up a small number of times. V and J are TRBV5-5 and TRBJ1-5, with a weak D call TRBD1 (5 bases). Trimming took 4 bases from V and 3 from J, leaving 11 bases between them. CDR1 and CDR2 from the germline V gene are SGHKS and YYEKEE (reference sequence). The CDR3 has 14 amino acids. CDR3 residues: CASSGGTVNQPQHF. In DNA, the CDR3 is TGTGCCAGCAGCGGCGGGACGGTCAATCAGCCCCAGCATTTT.

This clone appeared once. The V and J genes are TRBV30 and TRBJ2-3, with 14 bases aligning to TRBD2. There are 15 residues in the CDR3. Looked up from germline, CDR1 is GTSNPN and CDR2 is SVGIG (reference sequence). After removal of 3 bases from V and 4 bases from J, the junction contained 3 bases not matched to a gene. Written as DNA, the CDR3 is TGTGCCTGGAGGCCGACTAGCGGGAGGGCAGATACGCAGTATTTT. Encoded protein: CAWRPTSGRADTQYF.

The rearrangement uses TRBV7-9 and TRBJ2-1, with D perhaps TRBD2 (5 bases). The CDR3 runs to 16 residues. Trimming took 5 bases from V and 0 from J, leaving 14 bases between them. Germline CDR1 and CDR2: SEHNR and FQNEAQ (reference sequence). The CDR3 DNA reads TGTGCCAGCAGCCCCCTGGACTCTTTCTCCTACAATGAGCAGTTCTTC. Residues: CASSPLDSFSYNEQFF.

The rearrangement links TRBV7-2 to TRBJ2-7; 8 bases map to TRBD1. Germline V CDR1 and CDR2: SGHTA, FQGNSA. The CDR3 contains 15 residues. The V segment lost 1 base and the J segment 7 bases; nucleotides outside the gene matches: 9. The CDR3 protein is CASSLGGRGQGEQYF. In DNA form, the CDR3 reads TGTGCCAGCAGCTTAGGGGGCAGGGGGCAAGGGGAGCAGTACTTC.

The V gene is TRBV3-1 (or the pseudogene TRBV3-2), the J gene TRBJ1-1; possibly TRBD1 for D (5 bases). CDR1 is LGHDT, CDR2 YNNKEL, per germline (reference sequence). This CDR3 region has 15 residues. Trimming left V 4 bases short and J 1 base short, with 13 bases between. DNA for the CDR3: TGTGCCAGCAGCCTCGGACGGGGGAGGAACACTGAAGCTTTCTTT. Protein: CASSLGRGRNTEAFF.

In this sample, this clone turned up many times. The chain uses TRBV19 and TRBJ2-3, with 10 bases identical to TRBD1. The ends lost 5 bases at V and 1 base at J; junction bases unmatched: 6. Germline V lookup: CDR1 LNHDA, CDR2 SQIVND (reference sequence). CDR3 length: 16 amino acids. CDR3 nucleotide sequence: TGTGCCAGTAGTCGGGCCGGGACAGGGGGCACAGATACGCAGTATTTT. It specifies CASSRAGTGGTDTQYF. The full variable domain, its missing parts supplied by reference TRBV19 and TRBJ2-3, is DGGITQSPKYLFRKEGQNVTLSCEQNLNHDAMYWYRQDPGQGLRLIYYSQIVNDFQKGDIAEGYSVSREKKESFPLTVTSAQKNPTAFYLCASSRAGTGGTDTQYFGPGTRLTVL.

J is TRBJ2-3 and V is TRBV30; tentative D call: TRBD2 (5 bases). Trimming removed 7 bases from V and 1 base from J, with 15 bases in between. The CDR3 has 14 amino acids. Germline assignment: CDR1 GTSNPN and CDR2 SVGIG (reference sequence). In DNA form, the CDR3 reads TGTGCCTTTTCTCGTGGAGCGGGCACAGATACGCAGTATTTT. It specifies CAFSRGAGTDTQYF.

This chain links TRBV18 with TRBJ1-5; D unresolved. Between the trimmed V and J ends, which lost 6 bases and 3 bases, there was a span of 3 bases. The CDR3 consists of 11 residues. Germline assignment: CDR1 KGHSH and CDR2 LQKENI. CDR3 bases: TGTGCCAGCTCCTTCAATCAGCCCCAGCATTTT. Translation gives CASSFNQPQHF.

The chain couples TRBV28 to TRBJ2-7, with TRBD1 matching over 9 bases. This CDR3 has 14 amino acids. The V gene's germline CDR1 is MDHEN and CDR2 SYDVKM. The V segment lost 6 bases and the J segment 6 bases; nucleotides outside the gene matches: 9. Written as DNA, the CDR3 is TGTGCCAGCAGAACCGGGACAGGGTCGGCCGAGCAGTACTTC. Encoded protein: CASRTGTGSAEQYF.

V usage is TRBV20-1 and J usage is TRBJ2-3; 7 positions match TRBD1. There are 13 residues in the CDR3. Losses at the gene ends were 4 bases for V and 5 bases for J; bases not matched to a gene: 6. Germline CDR1 is DFQATT and CDR2 is SNEGSKA (reference sequence). DNA for the CDR3: TGCAGTGCTATTGACAGGGAAAGAGATACGCAGTATTTT. Translating it yields CSAIDRERDTQYF.

This clone was seen only a few times. The CDR3 region is CASSIDLSGVYNEQFF. CDR3 in DNA: TGTGCCAGTAGTATAGATTTGAGCGGGGTCTACAATGAGCAGTTCTTC. The rearrangement joins TRBV19 to TRBJ2-1; 7 nucleotides line up with TRBD2. Germline V gene lookup returns CDR1 LNHDA and CDR2 SQIVND (reference sequence). The ends lost 0 bases at V and 3 bases at J; junction bases unmatched: 5. CDR3 size: 16 residues.

There are many counts of this clone. The rearrangement links TRBV4-1 to TRBJ2-2; 7 positions agree with TRBD1. Unmatched junction bases numbered 7, after V lost 3 bases and J lost 6 bases. The germline CDR1 and CDR2 sequences are MGHRA and YSYEKL. CDR3 length equals 15 residues. In nucleotides, the CDR3 is TGCGCCAGCAGCCAGAGGGGGCAGGGAGCCGGGGAGCTGTTTTTT. Translation: CASSQRGQGAGELFF.

Comment on this clone: The CDR3 ends on some other residue instead of the conserved phenylalanine or tryptophan, so this is likely a read error. The rearrangement uses TRBV6-5 and TRBJ1-6; possible D gene TRBD1, 6 bases. The CDR3 is 14 residues long. Germline CDR1 and CDR2: MNHEY and SVGAGI. The CDR3 DNA sequence: TGTGCCAGCAGTTACGGACAGCTAAATTCGCCCCTCCACCTT. As protein: CASSYGQLNSPLHL.

The V and J genes are TRBV11-2 and TRBJ2-1; tentatively, D is TRBD1 (5 bases). V lost 1 base to trimming and J lost 3 bases, with 16 bases between them. Germline CDR1 is SGHAT and CDR2 is FQNNGV. This CDR3 is built from 17 residues. The CDR3 protein is CASSLVWQGRDYNEQFF. DNA for the CDR3: TGTGCCAGCAGCTTAGTATGGCAGGGCAGGGACTACAATGAGCAGTTCTTC.